This T cell receptor beta chain was sequenced during a study of blood T cell repertoires in COVID-19 (dated by TCRdb to about 2020). In terms of the full investigation: Collaborator samples came from the United States, Italy and Spain and covered acute and convalescent phases of COVID-19. The repertoires were made available in a free public database intended to serve as a resource for research on the immune response to SARS-CoV-2. The prospective study material was composed of cDNA or gDNA derived from T cells, B-cell-depleted T cells, or PBMCs. The sample metadata nearly always contained a de-identified subject ID, COVID-19 status, age in years and sex. Subjects who had been exposed to COVID-19, were actively infected with it, or had recovered from it provided the deeply sampled blood TCRbeta repertoires that made up the dataset. The samples were drawn from the first 160 participants of the ongoing ImmuneRACE study and from 1,254 subjects provided by 6 global collaborators. HLA class I and class II types, where available, came from metadata supplied by the sample provider rather than from assay-based typing. Summary of the overall study and its limitations: Clinical and demographic metadata were provided uncurated, with the amount varying by source and participant.

TCRbeta CDR3 regions were amplified from genomic DNA using the immunoSEQ Assay, a bias-controlled multiplex PCR. The published analysis was carried out like this. The number of nucleated cells in each sample was estimated by amplification of reference gene primers within the assay. To quantify the absolute abundance of each unique TCRbeta CDR3 rearrangement, sequence reads were collapsed and filtered. For each sample, productive Simpson clonality was calculated as the square root of Simpson's diversity index over productive rearrangements. TCRdb took this table from immuneACCESS and kept in-frame rearrangements with V and J called. Such tables lack part of the clones; where checked against another copy, unresolved V genes explain under half of the gap, and the rest is unexplained. For V, J and clone size, that table is used; D and trimming come from the DNA. In this sample the table shows over 100,000 clones, 75% to 90% of which occur a single time. In total, the top ten clones hold less than 5% of the sample.

Comment on this clone: Its antigen is currently not known. Base qualities are not at hand, and no much larger clone is one base apart.

Collaborating institutions collected whole blood in K2EDTA tubes following their own protocols. For TCRbeta analysis, collaborator samples were shipped as frozen whole blood, as isolated PBMCs, or as DNA extracted from either sample type. V is clipped by 7 bases and J by 5 bases, and the sequence between their germline boundaries is 11 bases long. CDR1 is given as SQVTM and CDR2 as ANQGSEA, both from the germline V gene. From its cysteine to its phenylalanine, the CDR3 spans 12 amino acids. CDR3 DNA only is kept here, 36 bases in frame from base 1. The rearranged chain carries TRBV29-1 and TRBJ1-4, with no reliable assignment of the D segment. The origin of this receptor is a man between 35 and 55 years old with acute or convalescent COVID-19. The material sequenced was peripheral blood. The DNA sequence reads TGCAGCGCAAGCCGGGGAAATGAAAAACTGTTTTTT. This codes for CSASRGNEKLFF.